The clone carrying this T cell receptor beta chain was counted a single time. This entry comes from a study of blood T cell repertoires in COVID-19. Study in general: The samples span acute and convalescent COVID-19 from the United States, Italy and Spain. Nucleic acid was either cDNA or gDNA, and it came from T cells, B-cell-depleted T cells, or PBMCs.

Trimming stripped 1 base from V and 2 bases from J, with 6 bases between. CDR1 and CDR2 (germline): SGHAT, FQNNGV. The CDR3 contains 15 residues. Sequencing was performed with immunoSEQ multiplex PCR; in TCRdb, only in-frame clones are kept and a portion is missing. The repertoire holds 300,000 to 350,000 clones, around 91% seen once, with 2.5% to 4% in the top ten. Source material: peripheral blood. This sequence was found in a woman between 18 and 29 years old who had recovered from COVID-19. J is TRBJ2-6 and V is TRBV11-2; D not resolved. CDR3 sequence: CASSLVTPGANVLTF. CDR3 coding DNA: TGTGCCAGCAGCTTAGTCACACCTGGGGCCAACGTCCTGACTTTC.